These 15 T cell receptor beta chains came from one sample sequenced in a study of beta chain features in type 1 diabetes. These receptors have no identified antigens. Study results and caveats: All four CD4+ subsets from Type 1 diabetes patients carried moderately but significantly shorter TCRB CDR3s.

The investigators reverse transcribed all of the isolated RNA, so they sequenced expressed TCRB transcripts. Libraries were prepared by immunoSEQ multiplex PCR; TCRdb keeps only in-frame clonotypes and omits some of them. The sample holds about 300,000 clones, roughly 14% seen once. The sequencing sample was made of naive CD4+ T cells from blood. The receptors here all came from a woman between 18 and 30 years old with type 1 diabetes.

This rearrangement joins TRBV6-6 to TRBJ2-2; 11 bases align to TRBD1. The CDR3 is 15 residues long. Germline V lookup: CDR1 MNHNY, CDR2 SVGAGI (reference sequence). V was pared by 4 bases and J by 7 bases, with 5 bases of the junction left unmatched. The CDR3 is CASSLRTGGGGELFF. In nucleotides, the CDR3 is TGTGCCAGCAGTTTGAGGACAGGGGGCGGCGGGGAGCTGTTTTTT.

This clone was seen more than once but under ten times. The chain carries TRBV4-1 and TRBJ2-1; 7 bases are shared with TRBD2. Losses at the gene ends were 2 bases for V and 9 bases for J; bases not matched to a gene: 7. CDR3 length: 14 amino acids. Germline values: CDR1 MGHRA, CDR2 YSYEKL. CDR3 sequence (DNA): TGCGCCAGCAGCCAACCTAAGCGGGACCTTGAGCAGTTCTTC. This sequence encodes CASSQPKRDLEQFF.

This clone was seen more than once but under ten times. The chain carries TRBV29-1 and TRBJ1-2, with unresolved D. V shed 4 bases and J shed 4 bases, with 13 bases lying between them. This CDR3 has 13 residues. Per the germline V gene, CDR1 is SQVTM and CDR2 is ANQGSEA. As DNA, the CDR3 is TGCAGCGTTGTGGGCCTTGTGGGCTATGGCTACACCTTC. Its protein is CSVVGLVGYGYTF.

This clone was seen a few times. The rearrangement joins TRBV2 to TRBJ2-7, with TRBD1 as a possible D gene (6 bases). V was pared by 0 bases and J by 4 bases, with 19 bases between. The CDR3 has 17 amino acids. Germline V gives CDR1 SNHLY, CDR2 FYNNEI. CDR3 nucleotide sequence: TGTGCCAGCAGTGAAGCCCCCCTCCCCCAGGGGCAGTACGAGCAGTACGTC. It codes for CASSEAPLPQGQYEQYV.

This clone was counted a few times. The rearrangement links TRBV19 to TRBJ1-1, with 7 nucleotides matching TRBD1. V lost 5 bases and J lost 3; bases outside the gene matches: 9. CDR3 length: 15 residues. Germline V CDR1 and CDR2: LNHDA, SQIVND (reference sequence). CDR3 residues: CASSPQGQRYTEAFF. The CDR3 DNA follows: TGTGCCAGTAGTCCACAGGGACAGCGCTACACTGAAGCTTTCTTT. Full variable domain (remainder filled in from reference TRBV19 and TRBJ1-1): DGGITQSPKYLFRKEGQNVTLSCEQNLNHDAMYWYRQDPGQGLRLIYYSQIVNDFQKGDIAEGYSVSREKKESFPLTVTSAQKNPTAFYLCASSPQGQRYTEAFFGQGTRLTVV.

The CDR3 reads CASSLLAGGETQYF. CDR3 sequence (DNA): TGTGCCAGCAGCCTCCTAGCGGGAGGAGAGACCCAGTACTTC. The chain has TRBV7-9 and TRBJ2-5; 11 bases align to TRBD2. The ends lost 5 bases at V and 4 bases at J; junction bases unmatched: 3. This CDR3 has 14 residues. Germline-derived CDR1 and CDR2 are SEHNR and FQNEAQ (reference sequence).

In this sample, this clone turned up a few times. This specimen includes other DNA sequences encoding the same CDR3. This chain uses TRBV5-4 with TRBJ2-5; D remains ambiguous. V was trimmed by 0 bases and J by 5 bases, leaving 8 bases between them. In germline, CDR1 is SGHNT, CDR2 YYREEE (reference sequence). This CDR3 spans 13 amino acids. CDR3 loop: CASSLDSRETQYF. CDR3 sequence (DNA): TGTGCCAGCAGCTTGGACAGTCGGGAGACCCAGTACTTC.

CDR3 sequence reads: CASSPNGGPYEQYF. CDR3 nucleotide sequence: TGTGCCAGCTCACCAAACGGGGGGCCCTACGAGCAGTACTTC. The V gene is TRBV18, the J gene TRBJ2-7; tentative D call: TRBD2 (7 bases). V was shortened by 2 bases and J by 2 bases, with 10 bases between the two germline ends. Per germline, CDR1 KGHSH and CDR2 LQKENI. The CDR3 is 14 residues long. The full variable domain, with the rest looked up from reference TRBV18 and TRBJ2-7, is NAGVMQNPRHLVRRRGQEARLRCSPMKGHSHVYWYRQLPEEGLKFMVYLQKENIIDESGMPKERFSAEFPKEGPSILRIQQVVRGDSAAYFCASSPNGGPYEQYFGPGTRLTVT.

The chain links TRBV29-1 to TRBJ1-1; D unresolved. From germline, CDR1 is SQVTM and CDR2 ANQGSEA. Trimming took off 6 bases at V and 1 base at J, with 15 bases between the two ends. The CDR3 spans 14 residues. CDR3 amino acids: CSVPGASGNTEAFF. Here the CDR3 DNA reads TGCAGCGTCCCCGGCGCCTCGGGGAACACTGAAGCTTTCTTT.

V is TRBV30 and J is TRBJ2-6; 7 bases are a match to TRBD1. The CDR3 totals 14 residues. Per germline, CDR1 GTSNPN and CDR2 SVGIG (reference sequence). J lost 1 base, V lost 7 bases, and 4 bases had no gene match. The CDR3, as DNA: TGTGCCTCCTCACAGGGGTCTGGGGCCAACGTCCTGACTTTC. It yields the protein CASSQGSGANVLTF.

V is TRBV19 and J is TRBJ2-1; TRBD1 might be the D (5 bases). In germline, CDR1 is LNHDA, CDR2 SQIVND (reference sequence). V lost 7 bases to trimming and J lost 4 bases, with 17 bases between them. This CDR3 spans 15 amino acids. CDR3 loop: CASTYDSNYYNEQFF. Here the CDR3 DNA reads TGTGCCAGTACCTACGACAGCAATTATTACAATGAGCAGTTCTTC.

This clone was counted between two and nine times. This chain uses TRBV6-6 with TRBJ1-2; TRBD1 aligns across 7 bases. The germline V gene encodes CDR1 MNHNY and CDR2 SVGAGI (reference sequence). The CDR3 spans 11 residues. V trimming: 9 bases; J trimming: 4 bases; junction bases outside the gene matches: 2. The CDR3 protein is CARQGGYGYTF. The DNA for the CDR3 is TGTGCCAGGCAGGGGGGCTATGGCTACACCTTC.

This chain uses TRBV2 with TRBJ1-5; D remains unclear. V was shortened by 8 bases and J by 0 bases, with 11 bases between the two germline ends. This CDR3 is built from 14 residues. From germline, CDR1 is SNHLY and CDR2 FYNNEI. CDR3 protein: CASERESSNQPQHF. The CDR3 DNA reads as TGTGCCAGCGAAAGGGAGAGTAGCAATCAGCCCCAGCATTTT.

As concerns this clone: A much larger clonotype is one base distant, so this may be a read error. The chain recombines TRBV30 with TRBJ2-4, with D possibly matching TRBD2 (6 bases). The germline gives CDR1 GTSNPN, CDR2 SVGIG (reference sequence). V shed 5 bases and J shed 12 bases, with 20 bases lying between them. The CDR3 runs to 13 residues. CDR3 DNA: TGTGCCTGGTCTTGGCGACTAGATGACACTCAGTACTTC. Translating it yields CAWSWRLDDTQYF.

The CDR3 spells CASSPDRRGEQFF. CDR3 sequence (DNA): TGTGCCAGCTCACCGGACAGAAGGGGTGAGCAGTTCTTC. The J gene is TRBJ2-1, the V gene TRBV18, with a weak D call TRBD1 (6 bases). Germline CDR1 and CDR2: KGHSH and LQKENI. V was pared by 3 bases and J by 9 bases, with 12 bases between. The CDR3 consists of 13 residues.